This T cell receptor beta chain stems from a study of blood T cells in healthy people across ages. Study findings and constraints: Among T cells, TCR beta diversity per million cells dropped roughly linearly as age rose. Higher diversity and more naive CD4+ cells were features of long-lived donors, compared to aged donors. Correlation between TCR beta diversity and naive T cell percentage was strong.

The use of a sample-barcoded 5' primer and a J-beta primer mix characterized a second PCR of roughly 6 to 11 cycles. TCRdb fed the 5' RACE reads into MiXCR, producing one record per CDR3 protein. Altogether hundreds of thousands of distinct CDR3 sequences are present, about 53% being singletons, with the ten largest covering about 42%. Germline V gene data show CDR1 as SGHNT and CDR2 as YYREEE (reference sequence). V gave up 3 bases and J gave up 10 bases; unmatched junction bases: 9. The CDR3 has 15 residues. As concerns this clonotype: The antigen is undetermined.

The sequence was collected from an elderly man in good health. The rearrangement links TRBV5-4 to TRBJ2-1, with TRBD2 matching 11 bases. The sample was blood. Written as DNA, the CDR3 is TGTGCCAGCAGCTCCAATAGCGGGAGGGCCTACGAGCAGTTCTTC. Protein sequence: CASSSNSGRAYEQFF.